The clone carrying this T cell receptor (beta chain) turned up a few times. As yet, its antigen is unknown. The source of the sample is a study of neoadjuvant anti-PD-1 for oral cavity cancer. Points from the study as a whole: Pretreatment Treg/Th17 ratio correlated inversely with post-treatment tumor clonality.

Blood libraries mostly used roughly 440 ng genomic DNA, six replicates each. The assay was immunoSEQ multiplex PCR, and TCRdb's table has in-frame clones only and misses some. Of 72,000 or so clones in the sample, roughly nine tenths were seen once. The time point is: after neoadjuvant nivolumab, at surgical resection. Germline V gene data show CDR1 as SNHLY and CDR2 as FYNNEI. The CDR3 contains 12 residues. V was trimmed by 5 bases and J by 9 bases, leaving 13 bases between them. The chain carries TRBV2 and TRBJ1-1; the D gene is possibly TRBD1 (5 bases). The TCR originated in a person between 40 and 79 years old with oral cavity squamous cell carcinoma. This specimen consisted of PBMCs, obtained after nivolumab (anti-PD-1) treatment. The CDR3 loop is CASSFQGYQAFF. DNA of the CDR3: TGTGCCAGCAGTTTTCAGGGTTACCAAGCTTTCTTT.